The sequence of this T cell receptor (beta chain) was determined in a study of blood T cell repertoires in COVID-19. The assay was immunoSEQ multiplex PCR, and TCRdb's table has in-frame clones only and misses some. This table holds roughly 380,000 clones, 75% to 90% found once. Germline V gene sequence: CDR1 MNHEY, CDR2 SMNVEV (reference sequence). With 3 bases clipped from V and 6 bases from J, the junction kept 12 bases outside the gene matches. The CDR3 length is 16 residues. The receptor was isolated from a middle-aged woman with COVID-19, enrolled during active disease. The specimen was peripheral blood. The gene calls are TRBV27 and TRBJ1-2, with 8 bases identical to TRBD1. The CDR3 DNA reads TGTGCCAGCAGTTTGCGGACAGGGATCACCCCCCATGGCTACACCTTC. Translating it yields CASSLRTGITPHGYTF.